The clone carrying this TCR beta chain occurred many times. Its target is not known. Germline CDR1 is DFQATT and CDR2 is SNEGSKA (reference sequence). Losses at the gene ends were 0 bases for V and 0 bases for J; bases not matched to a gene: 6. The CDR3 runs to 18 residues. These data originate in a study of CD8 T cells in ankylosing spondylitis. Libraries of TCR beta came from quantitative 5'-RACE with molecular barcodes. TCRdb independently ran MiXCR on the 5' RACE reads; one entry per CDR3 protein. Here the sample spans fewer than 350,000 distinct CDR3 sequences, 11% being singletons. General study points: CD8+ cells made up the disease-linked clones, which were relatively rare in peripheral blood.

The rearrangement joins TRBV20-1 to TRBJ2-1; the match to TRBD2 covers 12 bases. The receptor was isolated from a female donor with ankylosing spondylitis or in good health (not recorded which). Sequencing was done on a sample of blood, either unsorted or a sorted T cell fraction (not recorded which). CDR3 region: CSARDASGGGSSYNEQFF. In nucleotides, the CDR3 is TGCAGTGCTAGAGACGCTAGCGGGGGGGGTAGCTCCTACAATGAGCAGTTCTTC.